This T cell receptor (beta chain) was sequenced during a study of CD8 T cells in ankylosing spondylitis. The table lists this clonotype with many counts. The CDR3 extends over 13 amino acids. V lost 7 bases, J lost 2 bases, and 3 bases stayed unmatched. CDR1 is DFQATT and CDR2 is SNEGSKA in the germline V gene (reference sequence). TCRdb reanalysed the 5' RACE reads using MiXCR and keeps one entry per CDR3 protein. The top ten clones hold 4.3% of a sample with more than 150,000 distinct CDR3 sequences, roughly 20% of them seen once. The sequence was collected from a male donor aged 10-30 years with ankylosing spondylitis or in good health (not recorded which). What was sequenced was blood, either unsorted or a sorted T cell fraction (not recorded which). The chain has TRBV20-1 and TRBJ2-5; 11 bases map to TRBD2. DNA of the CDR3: TGCAGTGTGACTAGCGGGACTCAAGAGACCCAGTACTTC. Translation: CSVTSGTQETQYF.